Listed here is a single T cell receptor beta chain. This may stem from a read error, because a much larger clone lies one nucleotide away. The CDR3 ends on some other residue instead of the conserved phenylalanine or tryptophan, so this is likely a read error. The library targeted TCRbeta and was prepared with unique molecular identifiers. TCRdb itself ran the PCR reads through MiXCR, one entry per CDR3 protein. The sample lists hundreds of thousands of distinct CDR3 sequences; 15% to 20% were seen once. The data originate from a study of T-cell reconstitution after alpha-beta-depleted transplantation in children. CDR3 length: 18 residues. J was trimmed by 0 bases and V by 5 bases; bases with no gene match: 11. The germline V gene has CDR1 DFQATT and CDR2 SNEGSKA (reference sequence).

The V call is TRBV20-1, the J call TRBJ2-1; the match to TRBD2 covers 12 bases. The sequences come from PBMCs from the stem cell graft donor, collected from the stem cell graft. The sequence came from a human donor who donated a stem cell graft to a child with acute myeloid leukemia. This CDR3 reads CSAPTSGGTQISYNEQFL. The DNA of the CDR3 is TGCAGTGCTCCAACTAGCGGGGGGACTCAAATCTCCTACAATGAGCAGTTCTTG.